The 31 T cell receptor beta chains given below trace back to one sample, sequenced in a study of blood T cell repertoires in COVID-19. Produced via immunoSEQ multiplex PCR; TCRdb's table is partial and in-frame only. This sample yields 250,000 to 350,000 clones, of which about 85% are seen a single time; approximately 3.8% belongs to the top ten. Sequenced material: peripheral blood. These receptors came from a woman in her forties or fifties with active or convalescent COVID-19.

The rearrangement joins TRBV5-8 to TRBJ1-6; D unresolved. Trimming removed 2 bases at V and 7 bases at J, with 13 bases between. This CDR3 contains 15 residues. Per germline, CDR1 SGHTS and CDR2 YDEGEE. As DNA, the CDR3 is TGTGCCAGCAGCTTAACGTTGGACTGGAATTCACCCCTCCACTTT. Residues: CASSLTLDWNSPLHF.

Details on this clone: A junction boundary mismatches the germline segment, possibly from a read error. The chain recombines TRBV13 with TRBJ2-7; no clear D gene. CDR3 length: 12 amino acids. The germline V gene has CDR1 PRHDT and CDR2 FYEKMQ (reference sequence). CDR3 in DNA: TGTGCCAGCAGCTTAGGCTCCTTCGAGCAGTACTTC. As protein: CASSLGSFEQYF.

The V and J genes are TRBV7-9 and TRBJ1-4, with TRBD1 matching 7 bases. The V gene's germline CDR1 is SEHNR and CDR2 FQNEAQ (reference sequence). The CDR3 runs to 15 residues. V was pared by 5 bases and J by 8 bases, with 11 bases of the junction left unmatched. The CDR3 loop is CASSPEDRRIEKLFF. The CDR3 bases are TGTGCCAGCAGCCCCGAGGACAGGAGGATCGAAAAACTGTTTTTT.

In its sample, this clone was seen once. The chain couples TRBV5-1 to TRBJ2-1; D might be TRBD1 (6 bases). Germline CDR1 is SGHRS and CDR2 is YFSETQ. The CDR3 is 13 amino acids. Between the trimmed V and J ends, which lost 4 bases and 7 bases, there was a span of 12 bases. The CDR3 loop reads CASSKGGPNEQFF. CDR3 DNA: TGCGCCAGCAGCAAAGGGGGTCCAAATGAGCAGTTCTTC.

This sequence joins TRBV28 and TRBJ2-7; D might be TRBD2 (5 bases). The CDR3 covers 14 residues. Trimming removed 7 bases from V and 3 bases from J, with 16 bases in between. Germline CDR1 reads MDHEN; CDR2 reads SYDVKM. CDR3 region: CASKAYTGNYEQYF. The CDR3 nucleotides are TGTGCCAGCAAGGCGTACACCGGGAACTACGAGCAGTACTTC. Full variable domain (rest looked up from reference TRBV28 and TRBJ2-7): DVKVTQSSRYLVKRTGEKVFLECVQDMDHENMFWYRQDPGLGLRLIYFSYDVKMKEKGDIPEGYSVSREKKERFSLILESASTNQTSMYLCASKAYTGNYEQYFGPGTRLTVT.

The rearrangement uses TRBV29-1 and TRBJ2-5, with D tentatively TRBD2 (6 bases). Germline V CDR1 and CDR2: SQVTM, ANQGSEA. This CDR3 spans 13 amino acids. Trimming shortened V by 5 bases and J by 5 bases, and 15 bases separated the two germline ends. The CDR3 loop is CSVLRGSSETQYF. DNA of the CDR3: TGCAGCGTTTTACGGGGGTCGTCGGAGACCCAGTACTTC.

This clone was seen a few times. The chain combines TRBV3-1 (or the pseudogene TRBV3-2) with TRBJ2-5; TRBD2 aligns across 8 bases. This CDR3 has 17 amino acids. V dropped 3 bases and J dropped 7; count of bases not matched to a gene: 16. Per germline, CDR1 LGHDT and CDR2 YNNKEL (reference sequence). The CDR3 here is CASSQVGGREAVTTQYF. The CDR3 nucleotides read TGTGCCAGCAGCCAGGTTGGGGGGCGGGAGGCGGTCACGACCCAGTACTTC.

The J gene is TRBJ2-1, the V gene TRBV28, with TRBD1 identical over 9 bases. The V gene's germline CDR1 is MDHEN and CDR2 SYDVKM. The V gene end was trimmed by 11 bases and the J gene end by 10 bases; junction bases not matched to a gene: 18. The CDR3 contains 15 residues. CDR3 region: CAGSGSTGGEAEQFF. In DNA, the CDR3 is TGTGCCGGATCCGGGTCGACAGGGGGAGAGGCCGAGCAGTTCTTC.

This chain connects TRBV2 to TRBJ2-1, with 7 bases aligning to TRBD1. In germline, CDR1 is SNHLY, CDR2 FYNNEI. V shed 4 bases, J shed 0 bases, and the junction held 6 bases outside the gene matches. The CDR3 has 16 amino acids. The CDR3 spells CASSGGQESSYNEQFF. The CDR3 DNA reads TGTGCCAGCAGTGGAGGACAGGAGAGCTCCTACAATGAGCAGTTCTTC.

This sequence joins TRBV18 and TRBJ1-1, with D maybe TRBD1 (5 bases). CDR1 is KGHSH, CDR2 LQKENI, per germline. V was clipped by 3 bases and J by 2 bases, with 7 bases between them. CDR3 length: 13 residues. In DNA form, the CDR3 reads TGTGCCAGCTCACCGCAGGGTAACACTGAAGCTTTCTTT. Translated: CASSPQGNTEAFF.

CDR3 region: CATSSGTLNEQFF. In nucleotides, the CDR3 is TGCGCCACCTCAAGCGGGACCTTGAATGAGCAGTTCTTC. This sequence joins TRBV5-1 and TRBJ2-1, with 7 nucleotides matching TRBD2. The V gene's germline CDR1 is SGHRS and CDR2 YFSETQ. V trimming: 9 bases; J trimming: 7 bases; junction bases outside the gene matches: 10. The CDR3 is 13 residues long.

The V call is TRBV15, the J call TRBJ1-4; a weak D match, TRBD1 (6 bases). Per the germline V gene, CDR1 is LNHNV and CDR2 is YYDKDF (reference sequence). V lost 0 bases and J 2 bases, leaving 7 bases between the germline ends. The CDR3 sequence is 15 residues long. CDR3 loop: CATSRDQGTNEKLFF. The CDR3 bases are TGTGCCACCAGCAGAGACCAGGGGACTAATGAAAAACTGTTTTTT.

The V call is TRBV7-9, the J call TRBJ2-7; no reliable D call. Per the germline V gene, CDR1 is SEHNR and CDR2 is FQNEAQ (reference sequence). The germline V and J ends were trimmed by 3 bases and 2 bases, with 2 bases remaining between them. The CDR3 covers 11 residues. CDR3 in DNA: TGTGCCAGCAGCTTCGCCTACGAGCAGTACTTC. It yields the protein CASSFAYEQYF.

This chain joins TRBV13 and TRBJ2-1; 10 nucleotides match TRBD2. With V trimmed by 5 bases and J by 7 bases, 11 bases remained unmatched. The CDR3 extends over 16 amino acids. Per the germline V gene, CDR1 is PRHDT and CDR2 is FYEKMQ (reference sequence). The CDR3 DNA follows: TGTGCCAGCAGCCCTAGGACTAGCGGTCAGGGGAATGAGCAGTTCTTC. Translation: CASSPRTSGQGNEQFF.

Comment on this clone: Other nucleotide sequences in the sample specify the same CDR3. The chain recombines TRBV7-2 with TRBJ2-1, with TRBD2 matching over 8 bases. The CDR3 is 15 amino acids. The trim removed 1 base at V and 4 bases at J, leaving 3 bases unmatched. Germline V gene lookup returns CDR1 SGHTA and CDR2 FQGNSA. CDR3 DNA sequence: TGTGCCAGCAGCTTAGAAGCGGGAGCTTACAATGAGCAGTTCTTC. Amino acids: CASSLEAGAYNEQFF.

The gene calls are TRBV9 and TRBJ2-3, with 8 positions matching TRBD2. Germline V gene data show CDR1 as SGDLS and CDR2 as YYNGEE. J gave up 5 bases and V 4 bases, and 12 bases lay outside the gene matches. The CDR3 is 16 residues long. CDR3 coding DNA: TGTGCCAGCAGCCCGGGACCTGGGACTAGGGTAGATACGCAGTATTTT. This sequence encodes CASSPGPGTRVDTQYF.

The CDR3 nucleotides read TGTGCCACCAGTGATTTTCGGGGGGCGGAAGCTTTCTTT. Protein: CATSDFRGAEAFF. The V gene is TRBV24-1, the J gene TRBJ1-1; tentatively, D is TRBD1 (6 bases). Trimming took 1 base from V and 8 from J, leaving 10 bases between them. Germline CDR1 KGHDR, CDR2 SFDVKD. The CDR3 spans 13 residues.

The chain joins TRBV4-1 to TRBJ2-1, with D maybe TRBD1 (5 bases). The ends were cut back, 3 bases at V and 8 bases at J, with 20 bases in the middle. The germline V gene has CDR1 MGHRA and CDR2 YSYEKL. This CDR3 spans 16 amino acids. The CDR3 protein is CASSQAWGKRGHEQFF. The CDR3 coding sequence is TGCGCCAGCAGCCAGGCGTGGGGCAAGAGAGGTCATGAGCAGTTCTTC.

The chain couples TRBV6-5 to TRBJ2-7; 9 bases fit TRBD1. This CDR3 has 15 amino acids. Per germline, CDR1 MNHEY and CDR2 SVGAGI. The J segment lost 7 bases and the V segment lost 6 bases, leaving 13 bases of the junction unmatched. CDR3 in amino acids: CASSNRQGVGVEQYF. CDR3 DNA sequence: TGTGCCAGCAGCAATAGACAGGGGGTGGGGGTTGAGCAGTACTTC.

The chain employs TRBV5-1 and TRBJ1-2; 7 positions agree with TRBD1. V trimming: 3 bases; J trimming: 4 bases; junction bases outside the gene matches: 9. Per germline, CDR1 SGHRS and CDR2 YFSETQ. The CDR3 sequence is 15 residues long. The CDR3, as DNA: TGCGCCAGCAGCTCGCACAGGGGTCCCTTCTATGGCTACACCTTC. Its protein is CASSSHRGPFYGYTF.

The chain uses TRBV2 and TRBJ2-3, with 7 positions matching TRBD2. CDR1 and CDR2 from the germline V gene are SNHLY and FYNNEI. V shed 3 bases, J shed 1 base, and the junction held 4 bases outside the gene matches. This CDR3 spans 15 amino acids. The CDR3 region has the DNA TGTGCCAGCAGTGAGGGCGGGAGCGGCACAGATACGCAGTATTTT. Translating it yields CASSEGGSGTDTQYF. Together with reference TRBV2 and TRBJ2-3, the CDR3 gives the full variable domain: EPEVTQTPSHQVTQMGQEVILRCVPISNHLYFYWYRQILGQKVEFLVSFYNNEISEKSEIFDDQFSVERPDGSNFTLKIRSTKLEDSAMYFCASSEGGSGTDTQYFGPGTRLTVL.

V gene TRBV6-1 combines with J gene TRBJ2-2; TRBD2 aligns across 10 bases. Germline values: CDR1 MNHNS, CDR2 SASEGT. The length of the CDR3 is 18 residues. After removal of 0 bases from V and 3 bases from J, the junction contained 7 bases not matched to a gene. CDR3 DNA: TGTGCCAGCAGTGAAGCGCTTCCTAGCGGGAGTCACACCGGGGAGCTGTTTTTT. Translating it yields CASSEALPSGSHTGELFF.

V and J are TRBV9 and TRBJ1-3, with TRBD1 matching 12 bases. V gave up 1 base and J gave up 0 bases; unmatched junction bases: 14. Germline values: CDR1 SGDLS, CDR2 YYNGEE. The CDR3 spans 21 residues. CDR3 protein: CASSVFKGGTGGPYSGNTIYF. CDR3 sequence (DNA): TGTGCCAGCAGCGTATTTAAAGGGGGGACAGGGGGCCCCTACTCTGGAAACACCATATATTTT.

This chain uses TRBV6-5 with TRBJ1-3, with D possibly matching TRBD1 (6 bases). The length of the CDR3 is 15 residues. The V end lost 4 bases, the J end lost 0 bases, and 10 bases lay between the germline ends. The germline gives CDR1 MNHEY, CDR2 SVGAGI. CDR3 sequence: CASSSTGISGNTIYF. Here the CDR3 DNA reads TGTGCCAGCAGTTCTACAGGGATCTCTGGAAACACCATATATTTT.

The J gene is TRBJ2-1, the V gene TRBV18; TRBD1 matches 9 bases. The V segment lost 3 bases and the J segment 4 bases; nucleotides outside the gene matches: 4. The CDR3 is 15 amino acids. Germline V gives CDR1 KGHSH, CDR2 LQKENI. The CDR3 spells CASSPRDRVYNEQFF. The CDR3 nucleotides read TGTGCCAGCTCACCCCGGGACAGGGTATACAATGAGCAGTTCTTC.

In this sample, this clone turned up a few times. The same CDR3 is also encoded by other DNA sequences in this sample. This CDR3 is CASSVGDRGQTEAFF. CDR3 in DNA: TGTGCCAGCAGCGTTGGGGACAGGGGGCAAACTGAAGCTTTCTTT. The V and J genes are TRBV9 and TRBJ1-1; the match to TRBD1 covers 12 bases. With V trimmed by 2 bases and J by 5 bases, 4 bases remained unmatched. Germline V gene lookup returns CDR1 SGDLS and CDR2 YYNGEE. This CDR3 has 15 residues.

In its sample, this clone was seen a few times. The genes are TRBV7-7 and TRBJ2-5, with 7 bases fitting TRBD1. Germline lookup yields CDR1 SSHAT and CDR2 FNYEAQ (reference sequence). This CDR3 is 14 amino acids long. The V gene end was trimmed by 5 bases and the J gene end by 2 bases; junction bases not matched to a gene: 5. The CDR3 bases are TGTGCCAGCAGCGCCGGACAGGTGCAAGAGACCCAGTACTTC. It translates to CASSAGQVQETQYF.

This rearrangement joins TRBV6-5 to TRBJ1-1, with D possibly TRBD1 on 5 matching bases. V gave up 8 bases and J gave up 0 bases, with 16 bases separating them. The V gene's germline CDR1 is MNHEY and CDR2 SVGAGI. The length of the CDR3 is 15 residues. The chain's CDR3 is CASPKAGIMNTEAFF. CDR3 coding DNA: TGTGCCAGCCCCAAGGCAGGGATTATGAACACTGAAGCTTTCTTT.

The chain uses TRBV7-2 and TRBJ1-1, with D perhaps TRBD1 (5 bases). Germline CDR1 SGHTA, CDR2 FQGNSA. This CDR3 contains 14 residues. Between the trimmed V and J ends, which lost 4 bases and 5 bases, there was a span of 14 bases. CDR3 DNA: TGTGCCAGCAGCTCCAAAGGAGGGACGACTGAAGCTTTCTTT. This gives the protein CASSSKGGTTEAFF.

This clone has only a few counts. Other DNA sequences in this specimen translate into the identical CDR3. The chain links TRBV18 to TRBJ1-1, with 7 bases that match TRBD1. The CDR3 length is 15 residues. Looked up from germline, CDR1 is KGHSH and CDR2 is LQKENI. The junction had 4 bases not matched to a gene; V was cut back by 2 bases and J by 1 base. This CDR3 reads CASSPIQGTNTEAFF. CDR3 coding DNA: TGTGCCAGCTCACCAATACAGGGGACGAACACTGAAGCTTTCTTT.

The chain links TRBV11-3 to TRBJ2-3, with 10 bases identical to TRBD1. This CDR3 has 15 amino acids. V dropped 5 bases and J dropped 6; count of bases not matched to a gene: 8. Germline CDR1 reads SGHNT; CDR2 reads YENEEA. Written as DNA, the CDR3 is TGTGCCAGCAGCGAGGGGGACAGGGGAGCCGATACGCAGTATTTT. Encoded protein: CASSEGDRGADTQYF.